What follows are 14 T cell receptor beta chains derived from one specimen sequenced in a study of T cells in Graves' hyperthyroidism and ophthalmopathy (dated by TCRdb to about 2019). To prepare the library, multiplex PCR was applied. Sequencing was carried out with an Illumina HiSeq 2000. The TCR beta CDR3 regions were amplified from the RNA transcripts. For the first round of RT-PCR on the TCR CDR3, the HTBI primer set was used together with the Qiagen OneStep RT-PCR kit. TCRdb itself trimmed the public reads at Q25 with fastp, ran MiXCR and retained productive beta chains. Each entry merges the rows of one CDR3 protein and shows their most common DNA and genes. The sample contains under 350,000 distinct CDR3 sequences, 18% of them found a single time. The ten largest clones add up to roughly 49% of the sample. Material for sequencing was blood. These TCRs come from a woman aged 50 to 65 with Graves' hyperthyroidism.

This clonotype came up many times. The V and J genes are TRBV3-1 and TRBJ2-3; D assignment may be TRBD1 or TRBD2 (6 bases each). Deletions cut 2 bases from V and 3 bases from J, with 9 bases between. Germline V gene data show CDR1 as LGHDT and CDR2 as YNNKEL (reference sequence). The CDR3 runs to 14 residues. CDR3: CASSQQGRTDTQYF. CDR3 DNA sequence: TGTGCCAGCAGCCAACAGGGGAGGACAGATACGCAGTATTTT.

This clonotype showed up many times. J is TRBJ2-3 and V is TRBV12-3 or TRBV12-4; tentative D call: TRBD1 (5 bases). The CDR3 consists of 15 residues. Trimming took off 3 bases at V and 3 bases at J, with 13 bases between the two ends. The CDR3 nucleotides are TGTGCCAGCAGTTTTGCGACAGCATTAACAGATACGCAGTATTTT. Its translation is CASSFATALTDTQYF.

This clonotype was seen ten or more times. V gene TRBV27 combines with J gene TRBJ2-3; D remains unclear. Between the trimmed V and J ends, which lost 4 bases and 2 bases, there was a span of 7 bases. Per the germline V gene, CDR1 is MNHEY and CDR2 is SMNVEV (reference sequence). This CDR3 is built from 13 residues. As DNA, the CDR3 is TGTGCCAGCAGTTACTCCTACACAGATACGCAGTATTTT. It encodes CASSYSYTDTQYF.

The sample holds one count of this clonotype. J is TRBJ1-2 and V is TRBV9, with 11 positions matching TRBD1. Germline trimming cut 4 bases from V and 7 bases from J; bases unmatched to any gene: 9. This CDR3 has 15 amino acids. The germline CDR1 and CDR2 sequences are SGDLS and YYNGEE. Here the CDR3 reads CASSRGQGARSGYTF. CDR3 nucleotide sequence: TGTGCCAGCAGCCGAGGACAGGGGGCTAGGAGTGGCTACACCTTC.

This chain connects TRBV29-1 to TRBJ1-3; D remains unclear. Germline V gene data show CDR1 as SQVTM and CDR2 as ANQGSEA. V was clipped by 4 bases and J by 9 bases, with 13 bases between them. The length of the CDR3 is 12 residues. CDR3 DNA sequence: TGCAGCGTTGTAGGGCGACCGGGCACCATATATTTT. It translates to CSVVGRPGTIYF.

This chain connects TRBV7-9 to TRBJ2-2, with D unresolved. This CDR3 has 9 amino acids. Germline assignment: CDR1 SEHNR and CDR2 FQNEAQ (reference sequence). CDR3 residues: CGGSGELFF. The CDR3 DNA sequence: TGTGGCGGAAGCGGGGAGCTGTTTTTT.

This clonotype was picked up many times. The gene calls are TRBV5-6 and TRBJ1-1; unclear D gene. The ends were cut back, 0 bases at V and 6 bases at J, with 12 bases in the middle. CDR3 length: 14 amino acids. CDR1 SGHDT and CDR2 YYEEEE come from the germline V gene. The CDR3 loop is CASSLGRTPPEAFF. The CDR3 nucleotides are TGTGCCAGCAGCTTGGGCCGAACCCCCCCTGAAGCTTTCTTT.

V gene TRBV29-1 combines with J gene TRBJ1-2; 7 nucleotides line up with TRBD1. CDR1 and CDR2 from the germline V gene are SQVTM and ANQGSEA. V shed 6 bases and J 8 bases; nucleotides not matched to a gene: 18. The CDR3 runs 15 residues. The CDR3 protein is CSVRHNDREGGGYTF. Written as DNA, the CDR3 is TGCAGCGTCCGACACAACGACAGGGAAGGCGGCGGCTACACCTTC.

The V call is TRBV6-1, the J call TRBJ2-2, with D hard to call. The V gene lost 0 bases and the J gene lost 1 base, with 12 bases spanning the gap. CDR3 size: 17 residues. The germline V gene encodes CDR1 MNHNS and CDR2 SASEGT. The CDR3, as DNA: TGTGCCAGCAGTGAAGCGCGCCGATCTTGGAACACCGGGGAGCTGTTTTTT. It translates to CASSEARRSWNTGELFF.

This clonotype was recorded many times. This chain links TRBV6-1 with TRBJ2-7, with 10 bases fitting TRBD1. Germline values: CDR1 MNHNS, CDR2 SASEGT. The V segment lost 6 bases and the J segment 3 bases; nucleotides outside the gene matches: 2. The CDR3 contains 13 residues. The DNA of the CDR3 is TGTGCCAGCAGGGACAGGGGGGACTACGAGCAGTACGTC. Translated, it gives CASRDRGDYEQYV.

This clonotype appeared many times. The rearrangement links TRBV28 to TRBJ2-3; maybe TRBD2 (5 bases). Trimming took off 2 bases at V and 0 bases at J, with 9 bases between the two ends. Germline CDR1 MDHEN, CDR2 SYDVKM. The CDR3 sequence is 15 residues long. CDR3 sequence (DNA): TGTGCCAGCAGTTTACCCCGGACTAGCACAGATACGCAGTATTTT. It is translated as CASSLPRTSTDTQYF.

Points on this clonotype: One end of the junction fails to match germline, which may point to a read error. The chain has TRBV20-1 and TRBJ2-4; 10 bases fit TRBD2. CDR3 length equals 18 residues. Germline CDR1 is DFQATT and CDR2 is SNEGSKA (reference sequence). CDR3 DNA: TGCAGTGCTAGGGGGGCTAGCGGGAGTGGGTCAGCCAAAAACATTCAATACTTC. Its translation: CSARGASGSGSAKNIQYF.

Many counts were recorded for this clonotype. V and J are TRBV3-1 and TRBJ2-7; 7 nucleotides line up with TRBD2. This CDR3 contains 15 residues. Germline lookup yields CDR1 LGHDT and CDR2 YNNKEL (reference sequence). With V trimmed by 0 bases and J by 0 bases, 2 bases remained unmatched. The CDR3 sequence: CASSQDGGGSYEQYF. The CDR3 DNA sequence: TGTGCCAGCAGCCAAGACGGCGGGGGCTCCTACGAGCAGTACTTC.

The chain couples TRBV20-1 to TRBJ1-4; TRBD1 agrees at 7 bases. J lost 8 bases, V lost 5 bases, and 5 bases had no gene match. CDR3 length: 12 residues. CDR1 DFQATT and CDR2 SNEGSKA come from the germline V gene (reference sequence). Written as DNA, the CDR3 is TGCAGTGCTGTTGGACAGGCCGAAAAACTGTTTTTT. It encodes CSAVGQAEKLFF.